This T cell receptor beta chain stems from a study of T cell repertoires in cytomegalovirus infection. The wider study: Matching HLA type and CMV infection were both indicated by public TCR beta signatures. Broader study findings: HLA-C-restricted, CMV-specific TCR beta clonotypes were dominant ex vivo. Accumulated public TCR beta family frequency recognized individuals carrying CMV together with the relevant HLA.

Each CDR3 protein is one row after TCRdb ran MiXCR on the reads. Of approximately 400,000 distinct CDR3 sequences in the sample, around 32% are singletons; the top ten hold about an eighth. The CDR3 has 8 amino acids. Deletions cut 12 bases from V and 7 bases from J, with 6 bases between. From germline, CDR1 is KGHDR and CDR2 SFDVKD. Many counts were recorded for this clonotype. Its antigen is undetermined. Sequences were obtained from PBMCs. The V and J genes are TRBV24-1 and TRBJ2-7; D unresolved. This sequence was found in a human donor in good health (CMV status not recorded). Some clones in this sample may be carry-over from other donors' samples. In DNA form, the CDR3 reads TGTGCCCCCATGGAGCAGTACTTC. Encoded protein: CAPMEQYF.